Listed below are T cell receptor beta chains from one sample, sequenced in a study of T cell changes during pregnancy in multiple sclerosis. This table comes from immunoSEQ multiplex PCR, and its TCRdb copy is limited to in-frame clones, with some not included. The sample carries roughly 59,000 clones, approximately 93% recorded once. The starting material was CD8+ T cells from peripheral blood mononuclear cells, obtained in the second trimester of pregnancy. The receptor set was obtained from a female donor with multiple sclerosis, enrolled in a pregnancy study. Both conserved end residues are part of each CDR3. A D gene is named only where the DNA matches it firmly. Clone size is shown for a subset of rows, as once, few, many or a class of expanded clone.

DNA	CDR3	size	J	V	D
TGTGCCAGCAGCCTAACTAGCGGGAGTGCCTACGAGCAGTACTTC	CASSLTSGSAYEQYF	NA	TRBJ2-7	TRBV27	TRBD2
TGTGCCAGCAGTGAGTCGACGGGAGCGGCCAAAAACATTCAGTACTTC	CASSESTGAAKNIQYF	NA	TRBJ2-4	TRBV25-1	NA
TGTGCCAGCAGCTGGCCGGGACAGGGCTCCTACGAGCAGTACTTC	CASSWPGQGSYEQYF	NA	TRBJ2-7	TRBV7-9	TRBD1
TGTGCCTGGTCCCGGGACAGGAACACTGAAGCTTTCTTT	CAWSRDRNTEAFF	NA	TRBJ1-1	TRBV30	TRBD1
TGCAGCGCGTTGTTTTATGCCGGGGAGCTGTTTTTT	CSALFYAGELFF	NA	TRBJ2-2	TRBV29-1	NA
TGTGCAAGTCGCTTAGTCCCCTCGACGGGACACCAAACAGCCGCGAACACCGGGGAGCTGTTTTTT	CASRLVPSTGHQTAANTGELFF	NA	TRBJ2-2	TRBV12-2	NA
TGTGCCAGCAGTTCTCGTCAGGGTAGCCACGAGCAGTACTTC	CASSSRQGSHEQYF	NA	TRBJ2-7	TRBV28	NA
TGTGCCAGTAGTATACTAAATCATGGCTACACCTTC	CASSILNHGYTF	NA	TRBJ1-2	TRBV19	NA
TGTGCCAGCAGTCTAGGGGGTCAGACCCAGTACTTC	CASSLGGQTQYF	NA	TRBJ2-5	TRBV27	NA
TGTGCCAGCAGCAAAGGGGCGGACCACGAGCAGTACTTC	CASSKGADHEQYF	NA	TRBJ2-7	TRBV6-5	NA
TGTGCCAGCAGCCCAACTACGGGACAGGGGGCGACCGGGGAGCTGTTTTTT	CASSPTTGQGATGELFF	NA	TRBJ2-2	TRBV7-9	TRBD1
TGCGCCAGCAGCTTGGATAGCGGGAGAGGGAATGAGCAGTTCTTC	CASSLDSGRGNEQFF	NA	TRBJ2-1	TRBV5-1	TRBD2
TGTGCCAGCAGGGGGACAGGGGAAAGCAATCAGCCCCAGCATTTT	CASRGTGESNQPQHF	few	TRBJ1-5	TRBV2	TRBD1
TGTGCCAGCAGCTTAAGGGGTTTGGGTTATGGCTACACCTTC	CASSLRGLGYGYTF	NA	TRBJ1-2	TRBV6-5	NA
TGTGCCAGCAGCCTTCAGGGGAACGAAAATCAGCCCCAGCATTTT	CASSLQGNENQPQHF	once	TRBJ1-5	TRBV5-6	NA
TGTGCCAGCAGCCCCTCGGGATCTTTAGAGACCCAGTACTTC	CASSPSGSLETQYF	NA	TRBJ2-5	TRBV7-3	NA
TGTGCCAGCACAGGACAGGGGGCGTACGAGCAGTACTTC	CASTGQGAYEQYF	NA	TRBJ2-7	TRBV7-9	TRBD1
TGTGCCAGCCTCGACGTAGCGAAACTTGCAGATACGCAGTATTTT	CASLDVAKLADTQYF	NA	TRBJ2-3	TRBV28	NA
TGTGCCAGCAGCTTTAGCGGGAGCTCTTCAGACGAGCAGTACTTC	CASSFSGSSSDEQYF	once	TRBJ2-7	TRBV11-2	TRBD2
TGTGCCTGGCGGGGTCGAGATACGCAGTATTTT	CAWRGRDTQYF	NA	TRBJ2-3	TRBV30	NA
TGTGCCAGCAGCTTTGGGCTAGCGGGATGGGGGGGCAACACCGGGGAGCTGTTTTTT	CASSFGLAGWGGNTGELFF	NA	TRBJ2-2	TRBV11-2	TRBD2
TGTGCCAGCAGCTTCCGACAGGGGGCTCAGTACGAGCAGTACTTC	CASSFRQGAQYEQYF	NA	TRBJ2-7	TRBV7-8	TRBD1
TGTGCCAGCAGTTTTCCGGGACTAGCGGACAATGAGCAGTTCTTC	CASSFPGLADNEQFF	NA	TRBJ2-1	TRBV7-6	TRBD2
TGTGCCAGCAGCTTGAGTCGTGGCAAACCCTACGAGCAGTACTTC	CASSLSRGKPYEQYF	NA	TRBJ2-7	TRBV5-5	NA
TGTGCCAGCAGTTTAGGGCAGGGATTAGTTTACAATGAGCAGTTCTTC	CASSLGQGLVYNEQFF	NA	TRBJ2-1	TRBV27	NA
TGCGCCAGCAGCTTGCTCGGGAACGAGCAGTACTTC	CASSLLGNEQYF	NA	TRBJ2-7	TRBV5-1	NA
TGTGCCAGCAGCCCCGGACTAGCGGCTACCTACGAGCAGTACTTC	CASSPGLAATYEQYF	NA	TRBJ2-7	TRBV13	TRBD2
TGTGCCAGCAGTTCCCCCCGACAGGGGGCAAGGGGCTACACCTTC	CASSSPRQGARGYTF	NA	TRBJ1-2	TRBV6-5	TRBD1
TGTGCCAGCATAGGAAACGGCATGAGGGCTTTCTTT	CASIGNGMRAFF	few	TRBJ1-1	TRBV2	NA
TGTGCCAGCAGCCCCTCCTACAGGGGAAGCTCCTACGAGCAGTACTTC	CASSPSYRGSSYEQYF	NA	TRBJ2-7	TRBV7-2	TRBD1
TGTGCCAGCAACGAGGGGGTAGCGGGAGGACTCGATGAGCAGTTCTTC	CASNEGVAGGLDEQFF	NA	TRBJ2-1	TRBV11-2	TRBD2
TGTGCCAGTAGTATCGGGACAGGGGGCACTGAAGCTTTCTTT	CASSIGTGGTEAFF	once	TRBJ1-1	TRBV19	TRBD1
TGTGCCAGCAGTTACTCGGGGGAGGGTCGGACTGAAGCTTTCTTT	CASSYSGEGRTEAFF	NA	TRBJ1-1	TRBV6-5	NA
TGTGCCAGCACCAGTGCGGGGACAGGGGGCACTGAAGCTTTCTTT	CASTSAGTGGTEAFF	NA	TRBJ1-1	TRBV27	TRBD1
TGTGCCATCAGAGACAGGGACACAGATACGCAGTATTTT	CAIRDRDTDTQYF	NA	TRBJ2-3	TRBV10-3	TRBD1
TGCGCCAGCAGCGGCCCGGGACAGGGTGTCTACGAGCAGTACTTC	CASSGPGQGVYEQYF	NA	TRBJ2-7	TRBV5-1	TRBD1
TGTGCCAGCAGCTTCAGGGGGGTGTCTGGGGCCAACGTCCTGACTTTC	CASSFRGVSGANVLTF	NA	TRBJ2-6	TRBV5-4	NA
TGTGCCAGCTCTAGCTACGGTCAAGATACGCAGTATTTT	CASSSYGQDTQYF	NA	TRBJ2-3	TRBV9	NA
TGTGCCAGCAGCTTAACGGGAGGCTTTTCCGAGCAGTACTTC	CASSLTGGFSEQYF	NA	TRBJ2-7	TRBV7-6	TRBD2
TGTGCCAGCTCACCACCGGGACAGGCTGAAGCTTTCTTT	CASSPPGQAEAFF	once	TRBJ1-1	TRBV18	TRBD1
TGTGCCAGCAGCTTCCGGGACAGACGAGATCTGGGGTACACCATATATTTT	CASSFRDRRDLGYTIYF	once	TRBJ1-3	TRBV7-8	TRBD1
TGTGCCACCAGCAGAGATCCCGGGTCTAGCGGGAGTTTGTTTAGCACAGATACGCAGTATTTT	CATSRDPGSSGSLFSTDTQYF	NA	TRBJ2-3	TRBV15	TRBD2
TGCGCCAGCAGCGGGGACAGGGACTATGAAAAACTGTTTTTT	CASSGDRDYEKLFF	NA	TRBJ1-4	TRBV4-1	TRBD1
TGTGCCAGCAGTTTAGGAGGGAGGGCCTACAATGAGCAGTTCTTC	CASSLGGRAYNEQFF	NA	TRBJ2-1	TRBV27	TRBD2
TGTGCCAGCAGCCACGACAGGGGAGAAAGCACTGAAGCTTTCTTT	CASSHDRGESTEAFF	NA	TRBJ1-1	TRBV6-5	TRBD1
TGTGCCAGTAGCGTGGGACAGGGTAGGGACAATGAGCAGTTCTTC	CASSVGQGRDNEQFF	NA	TRBJ2-1	TRBV19	TRBD1
TGCGCCAGCAGCCAAGCTCCTGGACAGGGGGATGCAACTAATGAAAAACTGTTTTTT	CASSQAPGQGDATNEKLFF	NA	TRBJ1-4	TRBV4-1	TRBD1
TGTGCCAGCAGCTTTTCAGGGCAAGAGACCCAGTACTTC	CASSFSGQETQYF	NA	TRBJ2-5	TRBV5-4	NA
TGTGCCAGCAGTGTAGCGGGAGGCGGCACAGATACGCAGTATTTT	CASSVAGGGTDTQYF	NA	TRBJ2-3	TRBV6-4	TRBD2
TGTGCCAGCAGTTATAACCCCGGGGGTCAAGAGACCCAGTACTTC	CASSYNPGGQETQYF	once	TRBJ2-5	TRBV6-5	NA
TGTGCCAGCAGCGATAGCCTGAACACCGGGGAGCTGTTTTTT	CASSDSLNTGELFF	NA	TRBJ2-2	TRBV7-9	NA
TGCAGCGCTCAGGGCAACGGGGAGACCCAGTACTTC	CSAQGNGETQYF	NA	TRBJ2-5	TRBV29-1	NA
TGTGCCAGCAGCCCGGGACAGACACATGGCTACACCTTC	CASSPGQTHGYTF	NA	TRBJ1-2	TRBV7-8	TRBD1
TGTGCCAGAGGGGACAGCTCGAACACTGAAGCTTTCTTT	CARGDSSNTEAFF	NA	TRBJ1-1	TRBV2	TRBD1
TGTGCCAGTAGTATAAAACAGGGTGGAAACACCATATATTTT	CASSIKQGGNTIYF	NA	TRBJ1-3	TRBV19	NA